The present T cell receptor beta chain was sequenced within a study of blood T cell repertoires in COVID-19. The CDR3 consists of 18 residues. Trimming cost V 1 base and J 3 bases, with 18 bases left between them. Germline CDR1 MGHRA, CDR2 YSYEKL. In the source study's methods: Amplifying reference gene primers gave estimates of nucleated cell counts. TCRdb's table, derived via immunoSEQ multiplex PCR, lists solely in-frame clones and lacks some. The DNA gave D and trimming, while V, J and clone size come from that table. The repertoire holds about 59,000 clones, with roughly four fifths as singletons.

J is TRBJ1-4 and V is TRBV4-1, with a possible D match to TRBD1 (5 bases). This sequence was found in a woman older than 75 with acute or convalescent COVID-19. Material: peripheral blood. CDR3 in DNA: TGCGCCAGCAGCCAAGGCTTCGCAGGGCTGGTAGCTAATGAAAAACTGTTTTTT. Protein product: CASSQGFAGLVANEKLFF.